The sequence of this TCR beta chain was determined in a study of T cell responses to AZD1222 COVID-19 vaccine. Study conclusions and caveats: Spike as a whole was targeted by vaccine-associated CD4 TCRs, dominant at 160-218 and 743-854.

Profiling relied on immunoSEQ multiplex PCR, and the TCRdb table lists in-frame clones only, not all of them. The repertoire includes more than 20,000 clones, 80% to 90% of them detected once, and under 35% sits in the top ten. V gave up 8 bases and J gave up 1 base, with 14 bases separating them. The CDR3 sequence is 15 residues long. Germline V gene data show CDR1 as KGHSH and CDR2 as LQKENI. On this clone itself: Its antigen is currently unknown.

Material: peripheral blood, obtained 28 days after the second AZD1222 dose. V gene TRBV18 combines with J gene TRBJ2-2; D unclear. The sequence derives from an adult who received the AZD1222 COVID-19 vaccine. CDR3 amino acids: CASPPQNLNTGELFF. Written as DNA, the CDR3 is TGTGCCAGCCCCCCCCAGAACCTGAACACCGGGGAGCTGTTTTTT.